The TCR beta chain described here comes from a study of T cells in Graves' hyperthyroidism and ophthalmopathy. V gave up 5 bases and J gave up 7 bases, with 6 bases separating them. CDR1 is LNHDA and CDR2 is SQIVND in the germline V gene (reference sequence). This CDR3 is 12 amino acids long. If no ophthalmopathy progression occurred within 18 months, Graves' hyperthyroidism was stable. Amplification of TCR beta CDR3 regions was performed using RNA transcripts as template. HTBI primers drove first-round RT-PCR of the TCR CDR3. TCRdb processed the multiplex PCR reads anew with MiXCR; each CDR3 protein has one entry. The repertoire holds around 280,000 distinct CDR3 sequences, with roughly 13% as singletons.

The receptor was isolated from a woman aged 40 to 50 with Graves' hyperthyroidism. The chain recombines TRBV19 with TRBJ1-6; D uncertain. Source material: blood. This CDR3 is CASSPKNSPLHF. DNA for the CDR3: TGTGCCAGTAGTCCAAAAAATTCACCCCTCCACTTT. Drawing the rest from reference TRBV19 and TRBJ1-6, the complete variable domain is DGGITQSPKYLFRKEGQNVTLSCEQNLNHDAMYWYRQDPGQGLRLIYYSQIVNDFQKGDIAEGYSVSREKKESFPLTVTSAQKNPTAFYLCASSPKNSPLHFGNGTRLTVT.